This T cell receptor beta chain was found in a study of T-cell memory formation after mild COVID-19 (dated by TCRdb to the early 2020s). About the study as a whole: TCR sequence clusters from the two donors were largely donor specific. T-cell clones expanding and contracting after mild COVID-19 in two donors were tracked by longitudinal TCRalpha and TCRbeta repertoire sequencing. Two young, previously healthy adult volunteers made up the cohort, one male and one female. General conclusions and limits of the study: The study included only a couple of mild cases, and larger cohorts that include severe cases with pre-infection samples were judged to be necessary. The detection of some responding clones in pre-infection memory suggests that pre-existing cross-reactive memory T cells joined the SARS-CoV-2 response. The second-wave clones that peaked on day 37 were not confirmed to be SARS-CoV-2 specific. Clones contracting from day 15 to 85 had balanced CD4/CD8 phenotypes, while a second wave expanding from day 15 to 37 was biased towards CD4+. Contracting CD4+ clones were located mainly in the CM and EM memory subsets, whereas CD8+ clones were found to be enriched in EMRA.

This clonotype was seen many times. Its specific antigen is unknown. It has no much larger one-base neighbor in the sample; base qualities were not kept. Sequencing took place on an Illumina NovaSeq 6000. TCRalpha and TCRbeta cDNA libraries were constructed by 5'RACE with constant-segment primers, with sample barcodes and unique molecular identifiers being introduced. RNA was extracted from every sample with Trizol reagent. Amplification of the libraries took two PCR steps, and the second step added a second sample barcode plus Illumina TruSeq adapters. Sequencing of the libraries was done on an Illumina NovaSeq, producing 2 x 150 bp paired-end reads. The authors' pipeline ran thus. With migec v1.2.7, reads were demultiplexed and then collapsed into UMI-guided consensus sequences. Using mixcr v2.1.11, UMI consensuses were aligned to TRA and TRB V and J templates and then assembled into clonotypes. A clonotype was counted as expanded or contracted only if both edgeR and NoisET called the change significant, with noise models trained on biological replicates. For edgeR calls, the thresholds were a false discovery rate-adjusted p below 0.01 and a log2 fold-change of 1. As an exploratory analysis of dynamics, max-normalized trajectories of the 1000 most abundant clonotypes were examined by PCA with hierarchical clustering. Separately sequenced CD4+ and CD8+ repertoires were used to assign a CD4 or CD8 phenotype to each responding clone. The public sequencing data were trimmed at Q25 with fastp and processed into clonotypes with MiXCR by TCRdb, which kept only in-frame beta chains. Duplicate CDR3 protein sequences are folded into a single record with the most common DNA and genes. What appears here as the V and J calls and clone size reflects TCRdb's work, not the paper's. The sample profile shows approximately 250,000 distinct CDR3 sequences; 15% to 20% of them were found once. The top ten clones comprise roughly 23% of the sample.

PBMCs were isolated by Ficoll-Paque density gradient centrifugation. CDR1 SGHRS and CDR2 YFSETQ are derived from the germline V gene. Between the V and J ends, shortened by 0 bases and 7 bases respectively, the junction contains 8 bases. The CDR3, from cysteine to phenylalanine, totals 14 residues. The retained sequence is limited to the CDR3, 42 bases, with the frame set at the first base. This sequence originates from a man aged 18 to 30 who had mild COVID-19 (a few samples of this study predate the infection). The sample titles of this study are shuffled in the database, so cell type and time point are left out; the donor was told from shared clones. The chain is made from TRBV5-1 and TRBJ1-6, and perhaps TRBD1 as D gene, on 6 matching bases. Sample: PBMCs or a T cell subset sorted from them (not recorded which). CDR3 sequence: CASSLGQENSPLHF. Here is the DNA: TGCGCCAGCAGCTTGGGACAGGAGAATTCACCCCTCCACTTT.